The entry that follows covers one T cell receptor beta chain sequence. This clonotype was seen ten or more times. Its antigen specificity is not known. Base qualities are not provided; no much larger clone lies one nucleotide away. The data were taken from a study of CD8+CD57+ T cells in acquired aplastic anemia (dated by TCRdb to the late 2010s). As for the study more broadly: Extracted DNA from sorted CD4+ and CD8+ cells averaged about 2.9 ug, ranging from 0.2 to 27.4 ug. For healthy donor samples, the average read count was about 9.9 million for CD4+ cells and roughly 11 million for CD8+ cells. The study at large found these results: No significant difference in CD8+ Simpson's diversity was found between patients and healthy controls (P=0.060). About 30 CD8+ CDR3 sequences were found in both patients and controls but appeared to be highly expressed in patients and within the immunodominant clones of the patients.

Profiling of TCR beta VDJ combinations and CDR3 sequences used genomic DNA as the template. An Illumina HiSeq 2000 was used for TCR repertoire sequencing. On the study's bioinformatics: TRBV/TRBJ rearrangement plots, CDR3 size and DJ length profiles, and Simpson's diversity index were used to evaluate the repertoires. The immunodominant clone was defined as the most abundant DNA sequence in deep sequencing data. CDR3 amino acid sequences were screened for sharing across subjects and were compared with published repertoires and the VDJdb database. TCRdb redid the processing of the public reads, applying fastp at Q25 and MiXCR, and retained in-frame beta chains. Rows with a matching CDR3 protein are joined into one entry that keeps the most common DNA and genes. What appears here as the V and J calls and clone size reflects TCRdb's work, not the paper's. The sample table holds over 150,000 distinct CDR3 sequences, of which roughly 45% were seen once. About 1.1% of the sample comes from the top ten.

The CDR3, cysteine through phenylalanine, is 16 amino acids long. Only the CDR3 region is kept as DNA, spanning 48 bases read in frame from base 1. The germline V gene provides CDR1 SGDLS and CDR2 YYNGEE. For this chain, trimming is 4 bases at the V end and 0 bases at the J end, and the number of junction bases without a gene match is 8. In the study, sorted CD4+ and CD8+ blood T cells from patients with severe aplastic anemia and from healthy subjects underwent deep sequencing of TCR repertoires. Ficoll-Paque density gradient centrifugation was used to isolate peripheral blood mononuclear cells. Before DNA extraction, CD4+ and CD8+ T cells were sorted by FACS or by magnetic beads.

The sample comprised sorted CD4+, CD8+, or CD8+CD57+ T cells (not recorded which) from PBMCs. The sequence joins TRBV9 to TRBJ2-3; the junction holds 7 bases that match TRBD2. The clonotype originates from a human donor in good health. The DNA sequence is TGTGCCAGCAGCTATAGCGGGCACACTAGCACAGATACGCAGTATTTT. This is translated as CASSYSGHTSTDTQYF.